This is a list of T cell receptor beta chains from one sample in a study of blood T cell dynamics during melanoma immunotherapy. Data came from immunoSEQ multiplex PCR; TCRdb stores just in-frame clones and leaves some out. The profile shows approximately 15,000 clones, over 75% of them singletons. Sequencing used blood, obtained from a patient treated with checkpoint blockade. These TCRs come from a human donor with melanoma. Both conserved end residues are part of each CDR3. The D gene is left open where the match is weak. Only some rows state a clone size, as once, few, many or a class for expanded clones.

j_call d_call clone_size v_call cdr3_nt cdr3_aa
TRBJ2-5 . . TRBV5-4 TGTGCCAGCAGCCCCGGAGGGCGGGCCCCACAAGAGACCCAGTACTTC CASSPGGRAPQETQYF
TRBJ1-1 . . TRBV5-4 TGTGCCAGCATAGACAAGGGGTACACTGAAGCTTTCTTT CASIDKGYTEAFF
TRBJ1-5 . . TRBV29-1 TGCAGCGCCGGGGACGGAAGGGGTCAGCCCCAGCATTTT CSAGDGRGQPQHF
TRBJ2-1 TRBD2 . TRBV11-1 TGTGCCAGCAGTTCTACCGGACTAGCGGGGGTCAATGAGCAGTTCTTC CASSSTGLAGVNEQFF
TRBJ2-7 . . TRBV5-1 TGCGCCAGCAGCCTAACCCCCGGGGCCTTCCCCGAGCAGTACTTC CASSLTPGAFPEQYF
TRBJ2-5 . . TRBV30 TGTGCCTGGAGCCCTACAGGGCCTTGGGAGACCCAGTACTTC CAWSPTGPWETQYF
TRBJ2-7 . . TRBV5-1 TGTGCCAGCAGCTTGATTCTCCGAGGTACCTACGAGCAGTACTTC CASSLILRGTYEQYF
TRBJ1-6 . . TRBV2 TGTGCCAGCAGTGACGGTTGGGGAGAGTCACCCCTCCACTTT CASSDGWGESPLHF
TRBJ2-7 TRBD2 . TRBV19 TGTGCCAGTAGTTCCGGGACTAGTACATTCGAGCAGTACTTC CASSSGTSTFEQYF
TRBJ1-1 TRBD1 . TRBV9 TGTGCCAGCAGACGGGACAGGGGTGAGGACACTGAAGCTTTCTTT CASRRDRGEDTEAFF
TRBJ1-2 TRBD1 . TRBV4-2 TGTGCCAGCAGCCAATGGGACAGGAACTATGGCTACACCTTC CASSQWDRNYGYTF
TRBJ1-5 . few TRBV6-5 TGTGCCAGCAGTACCAATCAGCCCCAGCATTTT CASSTNQPQHF
TRBJ2-7 . few TRBV5-6 TGTGCCAGCAGCTTGGTAGACGGGTCCGGCAACGAGCAGTACTTC CASSLVDGSGNEQYF
TRBJ2-7 TRBD1 . TRBV5-1 TGCGCCAGCAGCTTGGGGGTTTCCGGGACAGTAGGGTACGAGCAGTACTTC CASSLGVSGTVGYEQYF
TRBJ2-5 . . TRBV6-1 TGTGCCAGCAGTGAAACTAGGGCTTCAAAGTCCGAGACCCAGTACTTC CASSETRASKSETQYF
TRBJ1-5 . few TRBV5-1 TGCGCCAGCAGCCCCGGTCAGGGAGGCAATCAGCCCCAGCATTTT CASSPGQGGNQPQHF
TRBJ2-7 . . TRBV9 TGTGCCAGCAGCGTAGCTCTGGGGTACGAGCAGTACTTC CASSVALGYEQYF
TRBJ2-1 TRBD2 . TRBV7-3 TGTGCCAGCAGCTTTTCGGGGGGTAGGTACAATGAGCAGTTCTTC CASSFSGGRYNEQFF
TRBJ2-7 . . TRBV21-1 TGTGCCAGCAGCAAAGTGTCGGGACAGGGCCACGAGCAGTACTTC CASSKVSGQGHEQYF
TRBJ2-6 . . TRBV18 TGTGCCAGCTCACCTGGCACAGGGAACTCTGGGGCCAACGTCCTGACTTTC CASSPGTGNSGANVLTF
TRBJ2-7 TRBD1 . TRBV6-5 TGTGCCAGCAGTTTGTCCGCCGGGACAGGAAGAGACGAGCAGTACTTC CASSLSAGTGRDEQYF
TRBJ2-5 TRBD2 . TRBV5-8 TGTGCCAGCAGCTTGGGGACTAGCGGCCAACTAGAGACCCAGCACTTC CASSLGTSGQLETQHF
TRBJ2-7 . . TRBV7-9 TGTGCCAGCAGCTTAGGGGTTCTAGACGAGCAGTACTTC CASSLGVLDEQYF
TRBJ2-7 . . TRBV19 TGTGCCAGTTCTGGGGGCTCCTACGAGCAGTACTTC CASSGGSYEQYF
TRBJ1-4 . . TRBV27 TGTGCCAGCAGTTTATCGGGTGAAAAACTGTTTTTT CASSLSGEKLFF
TRBJ1-6 TRBD1 . TRBV30 TGTGCCTGGAGGATACAGGGGCCAAATAATTCACCCCTCCACTTT CAWRIQGPNNSPLHF
TRBJ1-5 . . TRBV15 TGTGCCACCAGCAGAGATGGGGTTAGCAATCAGCCCCAGCATTTT CATSRDGVSNQPQHF
TRBJ2-5 . once TRBV11-1 TGTGCCAGCAGCCATAGCGGACGGGTGGGTCAAGAGACCCAGTACTTC CASSHSGRVGQETQYF
TRBJ1-4 . . TRBV2 TGTGCCAGCAGTCTCCCCAGGACTAATGAAAAACTGTTTTTT CASSLPRTNEKLFF
TRBJ2-7 . . TRBV15 TGTGCCACCAGCAGAATGGGGGGCAGGTACGAGCAGTACTTC CATSRMGGRYEQYF
TRBJ2-1 TRBD2 . TRBV11-2 TGTGCCAGCAGCTCCTACAGCGGGATCTCCTACAATGAGCAGTTCTTC CASSSYSGISYNEQFF
TRBJ2-2 TRBD1 once TRBV9 TGTGCCAGCAGCGATCGACAGGGGGCAGGTGCCGGGGAGCTGTTTTTT CASSDRQGAGAGELFF
TRBJ2-1 . . TRBV9 TGTGCCAGCAGTTACGTGGGGTACGAGCAGTTCTTC CASSYVGYEQFF
TRBJ1-3 . . TRBV19 TGTGCCAGTACCCTTACAGGGTTCGGAAACACCATATATTTT CASTLTGFGNTIYF
TRBJ1-1 . few TRBV4-1 TGCGCCAGCAGCCCAGGACTGTTGAGGGGAACCACTGAAGCTTTCTTT CASSPGLLRGTTEAFF
TRBJ1-5 . . TRBV9 TGTGCCAGCAGCGTAGGGATAGGGGATCAGCCCCAGCATTTT CASSVGIGDQPQHF
TRBJ2-6 . . TRBV6-5 TGTGCCAGCAGTAACTCTGGGGCCAACGTCCTGACTTTC CASSNSGANVLTF
TRBJ2-1 . . TRBV6-6 TGTGCCAGCAGCCACGAGGGGGGTCGGTACAATGAGCAGTTCTTC CASSHEGGRYNEQFF
TRBJ2-3 . . TRBV5-1 TGCGCCAGCAGCCGCCGGGGGGCGTCTCCTAGCACAGATACGCAGTATTTT CASSRRGASPSTDTQYF